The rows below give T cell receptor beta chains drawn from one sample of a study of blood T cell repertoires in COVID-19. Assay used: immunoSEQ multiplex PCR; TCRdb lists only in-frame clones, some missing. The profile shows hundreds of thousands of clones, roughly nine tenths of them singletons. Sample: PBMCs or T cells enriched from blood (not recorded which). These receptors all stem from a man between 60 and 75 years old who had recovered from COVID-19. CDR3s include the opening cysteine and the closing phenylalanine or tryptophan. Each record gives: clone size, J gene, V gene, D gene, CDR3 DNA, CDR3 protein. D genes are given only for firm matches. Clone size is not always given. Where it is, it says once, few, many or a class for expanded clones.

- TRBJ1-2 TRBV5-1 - TGCGCCAGCAGCTTGACAGGAGACGTAAACTATGGCTACACCTTC CASSLTGDVNYGYTF
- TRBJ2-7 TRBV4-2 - TGTGCCAGCAGCCAAGATGAGAGAAACTACGAGCAGTACTTC CASSQDERNYEQYF
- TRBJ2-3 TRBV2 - TGTGCCAGCGGGGCCCGCACAGATACGCAGTATTTT CASGARTDTQYF
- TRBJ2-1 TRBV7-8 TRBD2 TGTGCCAGCAGCTACGATCCCGGGACTAGCGGGGCGTATGAGCAGTTCTTC CASSYDPGTSGAYEQFF
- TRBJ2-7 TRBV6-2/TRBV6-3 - TGTGCCAGCAGCCATCAACACTACGAGCAGTACTTC CASSHQHYEQYF
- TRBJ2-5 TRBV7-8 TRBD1 TGTGCCAGCAGTCCTAACAGGGGGCGTGAGACCCAGTACTTC CASSPNRGRETQYF
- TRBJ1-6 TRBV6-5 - TGTGCCAGCAGCCACAGGGAAGGTCGTAATTCACCCCTCCACTTT CASSHREGRNSPLHF
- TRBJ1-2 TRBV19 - TGTGCCAGTACGCCTTTGGGAGGCTATGGCTACACCTTC CASTPLGGYGYTF
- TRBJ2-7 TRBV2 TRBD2 TGTGCCAGCAGAGCGGGACTAGCGGGGGGAACCTACGAGCAGTACTTC CASRAGLAGGTYEQYF
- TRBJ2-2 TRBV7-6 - TGTGCCAGCAGTCCCCTAGGAGCGGCGAACACCGGGGAGCTGTTTTTT CASSPLGAANTGELFF
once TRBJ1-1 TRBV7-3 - TGTGCCAGCAGCTCCACCGGGGAAGGGAACACTGAAGCTTTCTTT CASSSTGEGNTEAFF
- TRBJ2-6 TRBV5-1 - TGCGCCAGCAGCTCCACCTCTAGCGCTGGGGCCAACGTCCTGACTTTC CASSSTSSAGANVLTF
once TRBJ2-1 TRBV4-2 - TGTGCCAGCAGCCAAGATCCGGCCTACAATGAGCAGTTCTTC CASSQDPAYNEQFF
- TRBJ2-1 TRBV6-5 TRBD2 TGTGCCAGCAGCACAATAGCGGGAGGGAAGTTCTTC CASSTIAGGKFF
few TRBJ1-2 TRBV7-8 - TGTGCCAGCAGCTTAGGGGCTGGGGCAGGATATGGCTACACCTTC CASSLGAGAGYGYTF
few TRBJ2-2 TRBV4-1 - TGCGCCAGCAGCCAAGTTATCTCGAACACCGGGGAGCTGTTTTTT CASSQVISNTGELFF
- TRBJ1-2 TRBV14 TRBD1 TGTGCCAGCAGCCCAGGGACAGGGGGGATCAATGGCTACACCTTC CASSPGTGGINGYTF
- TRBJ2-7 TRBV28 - TGTGCCAGCAGTTTACTTTCGACGGGAGCCTACGAGCAGTACTTC CASSLLSTGAYEQYF
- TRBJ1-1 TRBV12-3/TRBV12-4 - TGTGCCAGCCAGGACAGTCAGAACACTGAAGCTTTCTTT CASQDSQNTEAFF
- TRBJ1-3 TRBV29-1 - TGCAGCGTTGAAGACACCGACAGGAACTCTGGAAACACCATATATTTT CSVEDTDRNSGNTIYF
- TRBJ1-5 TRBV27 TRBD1 TGTGCCAGCAGAAGACAGGGGATCGTTCAGCCCCAGCATTTT CASRRQGIVQPQHF
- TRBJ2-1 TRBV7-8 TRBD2 TGTGCCAGCAAGACAGCGGGGTCCTACAATGAGCAGTTCTTC CASKTAGSYNEQFF
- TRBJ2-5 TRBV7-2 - TGTGCCAGCAGCTATAGGACTGGGACTCAAGAGACCCAGTACTTC CASSYRTGTQETQYF
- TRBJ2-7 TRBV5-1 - TGCGCCAGCAGCTTGGGTGGTAGCTCTGAGCAGTACTTC CASSLGGSSEQYF
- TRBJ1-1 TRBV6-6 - TGTGCCAGCAGTGGGTATCTTCGTGGCGGCACTGAAGCTTTCTTT CASSGYLRGGTEAFF
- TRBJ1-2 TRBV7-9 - TGTGCCAGCAGCTTAGGTGGGGGCAACTATGGCTACACCTTC CASSLGGGNYGYTF
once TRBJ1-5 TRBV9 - TGTGCCAGCAGCCGGGGAGGGAATCAGCCCCAGCATTTT CASSRGGNQPQHF
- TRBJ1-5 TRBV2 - TGTGCCAGCAGGGACAATAGCAATCAGCCCCAGCATTTT CASRDNSNQPQHF
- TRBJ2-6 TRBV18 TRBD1 TGTGCCAGCTCACCGGACAGGTCTGGGGCCAACGTCCTGACTTTC CASSPDRSGANVLTF
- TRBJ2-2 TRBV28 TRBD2 TGTGCCAGCAGTCCCTCCGGGACTATGATTTGGGAGCTGTTTTTT CASSPSGTMIWELFF
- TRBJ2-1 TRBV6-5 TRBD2 TGTGCCAGCGCCGTTAGCGGGAATCCCTACAATGAGCAGTTCTTC CASAVSGNPYNEQFF
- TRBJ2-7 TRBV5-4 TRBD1 TGTGCCAGCAGCCCGGGACAGGGCCGTATTAATTCCGAGCAGTACTTC CASSPGQGRINSEQYF
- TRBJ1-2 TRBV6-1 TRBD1 TGTGCCAGCAGTGTTATTCCACAGGGGTTGCTATATGGCTACACCTTC CASSVIPQGLLYGYTF
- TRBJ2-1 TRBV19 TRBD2 TGTGCCAGTAGAAGGCGGGGGGGCCAAGGTGAGCAGTTCTTC CASRRRGGQGEQFF
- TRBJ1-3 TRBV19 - TGTGCCAGTACGCCGGCAGGACAGCCTGTCTTGGGGAACACCATATATTTT CASTPAGQPVLGNTIYF
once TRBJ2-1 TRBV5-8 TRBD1 TGTGCCAGCAGTTCTGACAGGGGGCGCAGCAATGAGCAGTTCTTC CASSSDRGRSNEQFF
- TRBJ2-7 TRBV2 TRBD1 TGTGCCAGCCTCAACCGGGACAGCCCAGTGTACGAGCAGTACTTC CASLNRDSPVYEQYF
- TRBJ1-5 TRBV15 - TGTGCCACCAGCAGTGCGGGAGGGAGCAATCAGCCCCAGCATTTT CATSSAGGSNQPQHF
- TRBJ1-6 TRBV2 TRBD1 TGTGCCAGCAGCCTACAGGGGAAGATAGGTTCACCCCTCCACTTT CASSLQGKIGSPLHF
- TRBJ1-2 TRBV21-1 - TGTGCCAGCAGCAATACCGGGACACCCGGCTACACCTTC CASSNTGTPGYTF
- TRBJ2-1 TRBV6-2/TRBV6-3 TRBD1 TGTGCCAGCAGTGGGACAGCCCGAAATGAGCAGTTCTTC CASSGTARNEQFF
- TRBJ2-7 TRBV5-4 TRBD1 TGTGCCAGCAGGGGAGCAGGGGGCTCCTACGAGCAGTACTTC CASRGAGGSYEQYF
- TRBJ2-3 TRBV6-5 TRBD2 TGTGCCAGCAGCCTACTAGCGACCCGCACAGATACGCAGTATTTT CASSLLATRTDTQYF
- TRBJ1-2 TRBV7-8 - TGTGCCAGCAGCTTACATCAGGGGCCCAGCTATGGCTACACCTTC CASSLHQGPSYGYTF
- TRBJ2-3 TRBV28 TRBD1 TGTGCCAGCAGTTTGATGGGACAGAGCACAGATACGCAGTATTTT CASSLMGQSTDTQYF